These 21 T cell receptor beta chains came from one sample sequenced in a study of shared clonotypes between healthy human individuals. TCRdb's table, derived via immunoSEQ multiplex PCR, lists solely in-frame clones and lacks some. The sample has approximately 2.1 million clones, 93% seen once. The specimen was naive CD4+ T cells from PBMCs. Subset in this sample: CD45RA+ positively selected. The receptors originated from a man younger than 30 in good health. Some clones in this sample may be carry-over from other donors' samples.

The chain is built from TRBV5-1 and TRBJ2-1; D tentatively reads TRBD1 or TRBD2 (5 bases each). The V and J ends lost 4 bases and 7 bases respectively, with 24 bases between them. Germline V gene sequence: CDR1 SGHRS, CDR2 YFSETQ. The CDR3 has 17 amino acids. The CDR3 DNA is TGCGCCAGCAGCGCCGGATCGGGACGTTTAATCTTGAATGAGCAGTTCTTC. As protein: CASSAGSGRLILNEQFF. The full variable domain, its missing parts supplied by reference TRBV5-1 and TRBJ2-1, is KAGVTQTPRYLIKTRGQQVTLSCSPISGHRSVSWYQQTPGQGLQFLFEYFSETQRNKGNFPGRFSGRQFSNSRSEMNVSTLELGDSALYLCASSAGSGRLILNEQFFGPGTRLTVL.

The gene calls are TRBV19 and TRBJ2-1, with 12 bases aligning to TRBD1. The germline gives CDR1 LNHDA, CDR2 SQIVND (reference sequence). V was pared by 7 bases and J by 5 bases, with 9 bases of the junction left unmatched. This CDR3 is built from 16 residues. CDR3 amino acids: CASNPSRDRGHNEQFF. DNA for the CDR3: TGTGCCAGTAATCCCTCTCGGGACAGGGGGCACAATGAGCAGTTCTTC.

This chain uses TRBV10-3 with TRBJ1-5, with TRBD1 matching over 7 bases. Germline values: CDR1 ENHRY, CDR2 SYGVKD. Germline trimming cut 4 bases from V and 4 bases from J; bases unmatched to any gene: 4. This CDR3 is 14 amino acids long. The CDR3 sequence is CAISGGTENQPQHF. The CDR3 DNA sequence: TGTGCCATCAGTGGTGGGACAGAAAATCAGCCCCAGCATTTT.

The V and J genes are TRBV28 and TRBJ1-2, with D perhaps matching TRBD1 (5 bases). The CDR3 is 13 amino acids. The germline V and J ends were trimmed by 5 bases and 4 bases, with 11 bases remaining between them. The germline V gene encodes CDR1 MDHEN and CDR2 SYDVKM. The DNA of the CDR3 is TGTGCCAGCAGTGGGGCCGGGCCCTATGGCTACACCTTC. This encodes CASSGAGPYGYTF.

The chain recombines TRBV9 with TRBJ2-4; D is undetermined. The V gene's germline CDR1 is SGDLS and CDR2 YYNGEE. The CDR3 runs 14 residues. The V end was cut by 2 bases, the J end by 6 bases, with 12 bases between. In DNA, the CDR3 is TGTGCCAGCAGCGTGGAAGGCATCGGAAACATTCAGTACTTC. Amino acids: CASSVEGIGNIQYF.

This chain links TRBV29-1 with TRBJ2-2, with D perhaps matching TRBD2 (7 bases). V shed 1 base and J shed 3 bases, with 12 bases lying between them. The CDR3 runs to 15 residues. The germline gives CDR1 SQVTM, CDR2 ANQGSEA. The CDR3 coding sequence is TGCAGCGTTGAAGGGGAGGGGACACACACCGGGGAGCTGTTTTTT. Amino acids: CSVEGEGTHTGELFF.

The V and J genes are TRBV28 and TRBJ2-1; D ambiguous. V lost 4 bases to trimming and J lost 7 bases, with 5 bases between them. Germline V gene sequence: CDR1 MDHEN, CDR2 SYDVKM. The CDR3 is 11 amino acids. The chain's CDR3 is CASSWGNEQFF. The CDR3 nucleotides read TGTGCCAGCAGTTGGGGAAATGAGCAGTTCTTC.

In nucleotides, the CDR3 is TGTGCCAGCAGCCAAGCGGACGCTAGTGTTGAGCAGTTCTTC. Its protein is CASSQADASVEQFF. This chain links TRBV4-2 with TRBJ2-1, with D unclear. Deletions cut 1 base from V and 9 bases from J, with 13 bases between. Germline assignment: CDR1 LGHNA and CDR2 YNFKEQ. This CDR3 spans 14 amino acids.

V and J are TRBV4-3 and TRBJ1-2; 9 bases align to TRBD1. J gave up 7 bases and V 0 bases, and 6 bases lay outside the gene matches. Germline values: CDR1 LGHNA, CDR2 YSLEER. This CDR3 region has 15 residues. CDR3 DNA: TGCGCCAGCAGCCAAGATCTCACAGGGGGCCCTGGCTACACCTTC. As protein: CASSQDLTGGPGYTF.

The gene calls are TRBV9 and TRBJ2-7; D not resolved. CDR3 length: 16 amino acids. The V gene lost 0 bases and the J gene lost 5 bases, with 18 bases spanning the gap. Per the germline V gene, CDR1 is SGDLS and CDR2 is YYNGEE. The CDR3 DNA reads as TGTGCCAGCAGCGTAGGAGGCCAGCCGTCGCTGAACGAGCAGTACTTC. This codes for CASSVGGQPSLNEQYF.

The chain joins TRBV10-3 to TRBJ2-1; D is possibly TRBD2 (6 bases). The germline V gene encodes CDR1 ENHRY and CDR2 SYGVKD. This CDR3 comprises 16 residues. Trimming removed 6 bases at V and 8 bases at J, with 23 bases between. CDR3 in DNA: TGTGCCATCAGCCAGGGAGGCGGGACCCGCCCCGATGAGCAGTTCTTC. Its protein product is CAISQGGGTRPDEQFF.

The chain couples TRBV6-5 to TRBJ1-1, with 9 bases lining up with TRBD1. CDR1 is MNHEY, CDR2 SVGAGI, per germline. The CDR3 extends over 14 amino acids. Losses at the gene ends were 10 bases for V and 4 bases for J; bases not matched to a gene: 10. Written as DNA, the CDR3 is TGTGCCACCACAGGGGGCCAGTGGACCACTGAAGCTTTCTTT. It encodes CATTGGQWTTEAFF.

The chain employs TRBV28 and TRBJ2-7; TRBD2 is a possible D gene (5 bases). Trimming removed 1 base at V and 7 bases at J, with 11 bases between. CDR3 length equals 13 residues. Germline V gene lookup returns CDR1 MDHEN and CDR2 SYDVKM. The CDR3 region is CASSLFRGAEQYF. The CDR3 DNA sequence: TGTGCCAGCAGTTTATTTCGGGGTGCGGAGCAGTACTTC.

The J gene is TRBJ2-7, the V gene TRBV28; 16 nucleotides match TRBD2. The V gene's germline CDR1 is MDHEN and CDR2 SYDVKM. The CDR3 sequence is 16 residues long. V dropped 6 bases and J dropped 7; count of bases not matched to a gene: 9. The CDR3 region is CASRTGTSGGVVEQYF. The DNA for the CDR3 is TGTGCCAGCAGAACCGGGACTAGCGGGGGGGTAGTAGAGCAGTACTTC.

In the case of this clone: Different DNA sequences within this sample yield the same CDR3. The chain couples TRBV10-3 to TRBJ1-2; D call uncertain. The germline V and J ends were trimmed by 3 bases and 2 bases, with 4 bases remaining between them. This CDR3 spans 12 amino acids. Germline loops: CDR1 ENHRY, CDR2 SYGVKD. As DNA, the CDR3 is TGTGCCATCAGTGACAGCAACTATGGCTACACCTTC. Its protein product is CAISDSNYGYTF.

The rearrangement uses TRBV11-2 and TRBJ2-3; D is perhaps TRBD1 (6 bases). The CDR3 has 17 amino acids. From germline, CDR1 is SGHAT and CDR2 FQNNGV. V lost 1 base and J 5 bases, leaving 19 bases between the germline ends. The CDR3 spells CASSLAWGPYSLDTQYF. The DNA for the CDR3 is TGTGCCAGCAGCTTAGCTTGGGGGCCGTATTCGTTAGATACGCAGTATTTT.

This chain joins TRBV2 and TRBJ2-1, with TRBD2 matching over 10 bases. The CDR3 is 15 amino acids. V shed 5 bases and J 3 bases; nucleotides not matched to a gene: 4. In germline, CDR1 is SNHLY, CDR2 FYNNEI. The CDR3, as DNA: TGTGCCAGCAGTTGGACTAGCGGAGTCTACAATGAGCAGTTCTTC. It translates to CASSWTSGVYNEQFF. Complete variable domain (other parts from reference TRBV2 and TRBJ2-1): EPEVTQTPSHQVTQMGQEVILRCVPISNHLYFYWYRQILGQKVEFLVSFYNNEISEKSEIFDDQFSVERPDGSNFTLKIRSTKLEDSAMYFCASSWTSGVYNEQFFGPGTRLTVL.

This CDR3 is CASSDPRGRLQETQYF. The CDR3 DNA sequence: TGTGCCAGCAGCGACCCCAGGGGGAGGCTCCAAGAGACCCAGTACTTC. The chain uses TRBV11-2 and TRBJ2-5; TRBD1 is a possible D gene (7 bases). Trimming stripped 5 bases from V and 1 base from J, with 17 bases between. The CDR3 consists of 16 residues. Germline V gene data show CDR1 as SGHAT and CDR2 as FQNNGV.

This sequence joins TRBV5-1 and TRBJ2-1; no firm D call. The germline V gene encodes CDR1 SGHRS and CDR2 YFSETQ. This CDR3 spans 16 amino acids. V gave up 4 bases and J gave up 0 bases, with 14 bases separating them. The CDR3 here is CASSPPGESSYNEQFF. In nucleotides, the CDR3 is TGCGCCAGCAGCCCCCCCGGTGAAAGCTCCTACAATGAGCAGTTCTTC.

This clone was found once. Written as DNA, the CDR3 is TGTGCCAGTAGTATCAGGGGGCGCCGGGAGACCCAGTACTTC. Translated: CASSIRGRRETQYF. This chain joins TRBV19 and TRBJ2-5; 8 bases are a match to TRBD1. Per the germline V gene, CDR1 is LNHDA and CDR2 is SQIVND (reference sequence). The CDR3 is 14 residues long. Trimming cost V 3 bases and J 5 bases; bases outside gene matches: 5.

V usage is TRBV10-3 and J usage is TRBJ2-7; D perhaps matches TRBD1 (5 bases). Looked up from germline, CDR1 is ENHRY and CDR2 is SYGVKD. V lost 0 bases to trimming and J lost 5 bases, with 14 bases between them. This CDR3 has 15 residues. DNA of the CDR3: TGTGCCATCAGTGAGTCGGTGGCAGGGCGACACGAGCAGTACTTC. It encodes CAISESVAGRHEQYF.